The 18 T cell receptor beta chains below come from one sample, sequenced in a study of T cell responses to AZD1222 COVID-19 vaccine. Measured with immunoSEQ multiplex PCR; TCRdb has only the in-frame clones, and not every one. The sample holds more than 110,000 clones; over 80% are singletons and the top ten take roughly 3.5%. This specimen was peripheral blood, taken 28 days after the second AZD1222 dose. The receptors were sampled from an adult who received the AZD1222 COVID-19 vaccine.

The CDR3 protein is CASYSRPGELFF. In nucleotides, the CDR3 is TGTGCCTCCTATAGTCGTCCCGGGGAGCTGTTTTTT. The rearrangement joins TRBV28 to TRBJ2-2; no clear D. Trimming took 11 bases from V and 6 from J, leaving 13 bases between them. Germline-derived CDR1 and CDR2 are MDHEN and SYDVKM. The CDR3 spans 12 residues.

V usage is TRBV27 and J usage is TRBJ2-7, with 7 positions matching TRBD1. This CDR3 comprises 17 residues. Germline assignment: CDR1 MNHEY and CDR2 SMNVEV (reference sequence). Trimming at V came to 2 bases and at J to 0 bases, leaving 10 bases not matched to a gene. In DNA, the CDR3 is TGTGCCAGCAGTTTAAGAAGACAGGGCGATAGCTCCTACGAGCAGTACTTC. This encodes CASSLRRQGDSSYEQYF.

The chain links TRBV28 to TRBJ2-7, with D possibly being TRBD1 or TRBD2 (5 bases each). The CDR3 has 14 amino acids. Germline V lookup: CDR1 MDHEN, CDR2 SYDVKM. Trimming shortened V by 2 bases and J by 2 bases, and 10 bases separated the two germline ends. The chain's CDR3 is CASSLGGTAYEQYF. The CDR3 DNA reads as TGTGCCAGCAGTTTAGGTGGGACCGCCTACGAGCAGTACTTC.

This clone has a single count. The rearrangement links TRBV7-8 to TRBJ2-1; D may be TRBD1 or TRBD2 (5 bases each). The CDR3 has 15 residues. V lost 5 bases and J 0 bases, leaving 11 bases between the germline ends. CDR1 and CDR2 from the germline V gene are SGHVS and FQNEAQ. As DNA, the CDR3 is TGTGCCAGCAGCCCCGGGACGCTCTCCTACAATGAGCAGTTCTTC. The encoded protein is CASSPGTLSYNEQFF.

The rearrangement joins TRBV7-9 to TRBJ2-2, with no clear D. The V gene lost 1 base and the J gene lost 0 bases, with 9 bases spanning the gap. CDR1 is SEHNR and CDR2 is FQNEAQ in the germline V gene (reference sequence). The CDR3 covers 16 residues. The CDR3 region is CASSLEGFANTGELFF. The CDR3 coding sequence is TGTGCCAGCAGCTTAGAAGGGTTCGCGAACACCGGGGAGCTGTTTTTT. The full variable domain, in which reference TRBV7-9 and TRBJ2-2 provide the parts outside the CDR3, is DTGVSQNPRHKITKRGQNVTFRCDPISEHNRLYWYRQTLGQGPEFLTYFQNEAQLEKSRLLSDRFSAERPKGSFSTLEIQRTEQGDSAMYLCASSLEGFANTGELFFGEGSRLTVL.

This clone showed up just once. V usage is TRBV7-2 and J usage is TRBJ1-5; D unclear. Per the germline V gene, CDR1 is SGHTA and CDR2 is FQGNSA. Trimming cost V 5 bases and J 2 bases, with 10 bases left between them. This CDR3 has 14 residues. CDR3 DNA: TGTGCCAGCAGCGTATGGATGGGCAATCAGCCCCAGCATTTT. This gives the protein CASSVWMGNQPQHF.

V gene TRBV28 combines with J gene TRBJ2-1; no reliable D call. Germline V gene lookup returns CDR1 MDHEN and CDR2 SYDVKM. Trimming pared 5 bases from V and 5 bases from J, leaving 13 bases between. This CDR3 spans 14 amino acids. The chain's CDR3 is CASSTRFRNNEQFF. The CDR3 nucleotides are TGTGCCAGCAGTACGAGATTTCGGAACAATGAGCAGTTCTTC.

Of note for this clone: Other DNA sequences in this sample translate to the same CDR3. This chain links TRBV28 with TRBJ1-5, with D unresolved. The CDR3 loop spans 13 amino acids. Germline lookup yields CDR1 MDHEN and CDR2 SYDVKM. Trimming removed 5 bases from V and 3 bases from J, with 8 bases in between. CDR3 nucleotide sequence: TGTGCCAGCAGTCTAGGAGTCAATCAGCCCCAGCATTTT. It encodes CASSLGVNQPQHF.

This clone was found once. The chain uses TRBV28 and TRBJ2-4; D uncertain. The CDR3 loop spans 11 amino acids. V was pared by 5 bases and J by 16 bases, with 15 bases between. CDR1 and CDR2 (germline): MDHEN, SYDVKM. CDR3 coding DNA: TGTGCCAGCAGTCGCGACCAAAACTTATACTTC. Residues: CASSRDQNLYF.

This clone was picked up a small number of times. The V call is TRBV11-3, the J call TRBJ2-7; no definite D call. This CDR3 region has 14 residues. The germline gives CDR1 SGHNT, CDR2 YENEEA. V was shortened by 1 base and J by 1 base, with 8 bases between the two germline ends. The CDR3 sequence is CASSLASSSYEQYF. The CDR3 nucleotides are TGTGCCAGCAGCTTAGCGAGCAGTTCCTACGAGCAGTACTTC. Filled out from reference TRBV11-3 and TRBJ2-7, the complete variable domain reads EAGVVQSPRYKIIEKKQPVAFWCNPISGHNTLYWYLQNLGQGPELLIRYENEEAVDDSQLPKDRFSAERLKGVDSTLKIQPAELGDSAVYLCASSLASSSYEQYFGPGTRLTVT.

V gene TRBV19 combines with J gene TRBJ2-7; D may match TRBD1 or TRBD2 (7 bases each). This CDR3 spans 13 amino acids. Per germline, CDR1 LNHDA and CDR2 SQIVND (reference sequence). The germline V and J ends were trimmed by 10 bases and 4 bases, with 17 bases remaining between them. The CDR3 DNA reads TGTGCCACCAGGGAGGGGGCGTCTTACGAGCAGTACTTC. This gives the protein CATREGASYEQYF.

The gene calls are TRBV7-8 and TRBJ1-4; maybe TRBD1 (5 bases). V was pared by 4 bases and J by 5 bases, with 14 bases between. CDR1 and CDR2 from the germline V gene are SGHVS and FQNEAQ. This CDR3 spans 15 amino acids. The CDR3 spells CASSSAGGRNEKLFF. DNA of the CDR3: TGTGCCAGCAGCTCGGCGGGGGGTAGGAATGAAAAACTGTTTTTT.

The chain combines TRBV19 with TRBJ2-2; no clear D gene. This CDR3 region has 14 residues. Germline V gene sequence: CDR1 LNHDA, CDR2 SQIVND (reference sequence). V lost 9 bases and J 8 bases, leaving 19 bases between the germline ends. The CDR3 DNA is TGTGCCAGCCAGTATGGTAACTTGATGGGGGAGCTGTTTTTT. It codes for CASQYGNLMGELFF.

This clone has more than one count but fewer than ten. This chain connects TRBV12-3 or TRBV12-4 to TRBJ1-2; the D is unclear. Trimming removed 3 bases at V and 4 bases at J, with 9 bases between. This CDR3 comprises 13 residues. CDR3 in amino acids: CASSFEGLYGYTF. The CDR3 DNA is TGTGCCAGCAGTTTCGAGGGCCTCTATGGCTACACCTTC.

The chain is built from TRBV28 and TRBJ1-2, with a possible D match to TRBD1 (6 bases). Trimming took 6 bases from V and 8 from J, leaving 10 bases between them. This CDR3 is built from 11 residues. Germline CDR1 reads MDHEN; CDR2 reads SYDVKM. The CDR3 nucleotides read TGTGCCAGCAGCCCGGGGGCAGGCTACACCTTC. Translated, it gives CASSPGAGYTF.

The CDR3 spells CASSIYGDSAGADTQYF. The DNA of the CDR3 is TGTGCCAGTAGTATTTATGGGGACTCGGCGGGCGCAGATACGCAGTATTTT. The V call is TRBV19, the J call TRBJ2-3; D is possibly TRBD2 (6 bases). From germline, CDR1 is LNHDA and CDR2 SQIVND (reference sequence). The V gene lost 3 bases and the J gene lost 4 bases, with 20 bases spanning the gap. The length of the CDR3 is 17 residues.

CDR3 amino acids: CASSASISASGANVLTF. The DNA for the CDR3 is TGTGCCAGCAGCGCCAGTATAAGCGCTTCTGGGGCCAACGTCCTGACTTTC. The V and J genes are TRBV9 and TRBJ2-6; D is undetermined. Germline-derived CDR1 and CDR2 are SGDLS and YYNGEE. CDR3 length equals 17 residues. The V gene lost 3 bases and the J gene lost 1 base, with 14 bases spanning the gap. Filled out from reference TRBV9 and TRBJ2-6, the complete variable domain reads DSGVTQTPKHLITATGQRVTLRCSPRSGDLSVYWYQQSLDQGLQFLIQYYNGEERAKGNILERFSAQQFPDLHSELNLSSLELGDSALYFCASSASISASGANVLTFGAGSRLTVL.

This chain links TRBV5-1 with TRBJ1-6; D is uncertain. This CDR3 is built from 13 residues. The germline V gene encodes CDR1 SGHRS and CDR2 YFSETQ. V was pared by 2 bases and J by 7 bases, with 7 bases between. The CDR3 coding sequence is TGCGCCAGCAGCTTTACTGAGAATTCACCCCTCCACTTT. Translating it yields CASSFTENSPLHF.